The rows below give T cell receptor beta chains drawn from one sample of a study of siplizumab effects on memory and regulatory T cells. TCRdb keeps only in-frame clones here, not all; method: immunoSEQ multiplex PCR. The sample holds about 75,000 clones, 93% seen once. The sample taken for sequencing was CD8+ T cells sorted from blood. The receptors originated from a human donor in good health. Both conserved end residues are part of each CDR3. A D gene is named only where the DNA matches it firmly. A clone size is listed for some rows: how often the clone was seen (once, few, many), or a class if it is expanded.

D gene	J gene	clone size	V gene	CDR3 protein	CDR3 DNA
NA	TRBJ2-5	NA	TRBV5-1	CASSRAGDETQYF	TGCGCCAGCAGCCGCGCAGGTGATGAGACCCAGTACTTC
NA	TRBJ1-2	NA	TRBV7-9	CASSSPSGYGYTF	TGTGCCAGCAGCTCCCCCTCAGGGTATGGCTACACCTTC
NA	TRBJ1-1	NA	TRBV7-9	CASSLAGSRGWNTEAFF	TGTGCCAGCAGCTTAGCGGGCAGCAGGGGCTGGAACACTGAAGCTTTCTTT
NA	TRBJ2-3	NA	TRBV9	CASSVVGGPADTQYF	TGTGCCAGCAGCGTAGTAGGGGGGCCCGCAGATACGCAGTATTTT
NA	TRBJ2-7	NA	TRBV5-4	CASSLVLGTAENEQYF	TGTGCCAGCAGCTTGGTATTAGGGACTGCGGAGAACGAGCAGTACTTC
NA	TRBJ1-6	NA	TRBV6-4	CASSVAGAGSPLHF	TGTGCCAGCAGTGTTGCAGGGGCGGGTTCACCCCTCCACTTT
NA	TRBJ1-2	NA	TRBV6-1	CASAGGTNYGYTF	TGTGCCAGCGCCGGGGGGACTAACTATGGCTACACCTTC
NA	TRBJ2-7	NA	TRBV4-1	CASSQGGAEQYF	TGCGCCAGCAGCCAAGGGGGGGCCGAGCAGTACTTC
TRBD2	TRBJ2-3	NA	TRBV5-4	CASKSGTSADTQYF	TGTGCCAGCAAGTCCGGGACTAGCGCAGATACGCAGTATTTT
TRBD1	TRBJ1-2	NA	TRBV18	CASSPLDREGSGYTF	TGTGCCAGCTCACCATTGGACAGGGAAGGAAGTGGCTACACCTTC
NA	TRBJ2-7	NA	TRBV27	CASSPRVAYEQYF	TGTGCCAGCAGTCCGAGGGTGGCCTACGAGCAGTACTTC
NA	TRBJ2-5	once	TRBV2	CASSEVGLQYF	TGTGCCAGCAGTGAAGTTGGGCTCCAGTACTTC
TRBD1	TRBJ1-1	NA	TRBV27	CASRPGGVFEAFF	TGTGCCAGCAGACCAGGGGGCGTATTCGAAGCTTTCTTT
NA	TRBJ1-1	once	TRBV25-1	CASSAGVNTEAFF	TGTGCCAGCAGTGCGGGGGTGAACACTGAAGCTTTCTTT
NA	TRBJ2-3	NA	TRBV4-3	CASSQGVDTQYF	TGCGCCAGCAGCCAAGGGGTAGATACGCAGTATTTT
NA	TRBJ2-7	NA	TRBV4-2	CASSQVEDSTYEQYF	TGTGCCAGCAGCCAAGTCGAGGACAGCACCTACGAGCAGTACTTC
NA	TRBJ1-6	NA	TRBV7-9	CASSLDRSGYNSPLHF	TGTGCCAGCAGCTTAGACAGGTCCGGGTATAATTCACCCCTCCACTTT
NA	TRBJ1-1	NA	TRBV9	CASSGGQSNTEAFF	TGTGCCAGCAGCGGGGGGCAGTCAAACACTGAAGCTTTCTTT
TRBD2	TRBJ2-1	once	TRBV2	CASSAPTSGGAYNEQFF	TGTGCCAGCAGTGCACCCACTAGCGGGGGGGCCTACAATGAGCAGTTCTTC
TRBD2	TRBJ2-1	NA	TRBV14	CASSPFAGVQFF	TGTGCCAGCAGCCCTTTCGCGGGGGTGCAGTTCTTC
TRBD1	TRBJ1-1	NA	TRBV2	CASSGGDSYMVNTEAFF	TGTGCCAGCAGCGGTGGGGACAGTTACATGGTGAACACTGAAGCTTTCTTT
TRBD2	TRBJ2-5	NA	TRBV5-4	CASSLVAGGPETQYF	TGTGCCAGCAGCTTGGTCGCGGGGGGGCCGGAGACCCAGTACTTC
NA	TRBJ1-1	NA	TRBV10-3	CAIGEAPEAFF	TGTGCCATCGGTGAGGCCCCTGAAGCTTTCTTT
NA	TRBJ1-2	NA	TRBV15	CATSRVEGDGYTF	TGTGCCACCAGCAGAGTGGAAGGGGATGGCTACACCTTC
NA	TRBJ1-1	NA	TRBV7-6	CASSLAPGTEAFF	TGTGCCAGCAGCTTAGCCCCGGGGACTGAAGCTTTCTTT
NA	TRBJ2-3	NA	TRBV21-1	CASSKRGGSETQYF	TGTGCCAGCAGCAAACGGGGGGGCAGCGAAACGCAGTATTTT
NA	TRBJ1-3	few	TRBV2	CASWEGNTIYF	TGTGCCAGCTGGGAAGGAAACACCATATATTTT
TRBD1	TRBJ2-7	NA	TRBV9	CASSVGTGGNYEQYF	TGTGCCAGCAGCGTCGGGACAGGGGGAAACTACGAGCAGTACTTC
NA	TRBJ2-5	NA	TRBV7-9	CASFKETQYF	TGTGCCAGCTTCAAGGAGACCCAGTACTTC
NA	TRBJ2-7	NA	TRBV5-1	CASSSKGNYGDYEQYF	TGCGCCAGCTCCTCCAAGGGGAACTACGGGGACTACGAGCAGTACTTC
NA	TRBJ2-3	NA	TRBV6-5	CASSTLGGTDTQYF	TGTGCCAGCAGTACCCTCGGGGGCACAGATACGCAGTATTTT
NA	TRBJ2-1	NA	TRBV14	CASSQTGHNEQFF	TGTGCCAGCAGCCAAACCGGGCACAATGAGCAGTTCTTC
NA	TRBJ1-4	NA	TRBV18	CASSPFRDLTNEKLFF	TGTGCCAGCTCACCATTCAGGGACTTAACTAATGAAAAACTGTTTTTT
NA	TRBJ2-1	NA	TRBV19	CASSIGLALRGDEQFF	TGTGCCAGTAGTATAGGCTTGGCCTTAAGGGGCGATGAGCAGTTCTTC
NA	TRBJ1-5	NA	TRBV28	CASSPTGPQHF	TGTGCCAGCAGTCCGACGGGGCCCCAGCATTTT
NA	TRBJ2-7	NA	TRBV29-1	CSVVTDYSYEQYF	TGCAGCGTAGTGACGGACTACTCCTACGAGCAGTACTTC
NA	TRBJ2-3	NA	TRBV2	CASSEGGTDTQYF	TGTGCCAGCAGTGAAGGCGGCACAGATACGCAGTATTTT
TRBD2	TRBJ2-7	NA	TRBV27	CASGLSGGAYEQYF	TGTGCCAGCGGACTGAGCGGGGGGGCCTACGAGCAGTACTTC
NA	TRBJ1-1	NA	TRBV10-3	CAIMGPNTEAFF	TGTGCCATCATGGGGCCCAACACTGAAGCTTTCTTT
NA	TRBJ2-1	NA	TRBV19	CATWEEDVQFF	TGTGCCACCTGGGAGGAGGACGTGCAGTTCTTC
NA	TRBJ1-2	once	TRBV13	CASSLRDRHYGYTF	TGTGCCAGCAGCTTGCGCGACAGGCACTATGGCTACACCTTC
NA	TRBJ1-5	NA	TRBV10-2	CASSELSVAQHF	TGCGCCAGCAGTGAGTTGTCCGTCGCCCAGCATTTT
TRBD2	TRBJ2-1	NA	TRBV7-9	CASSETGTSAYNEQFF	TGTGCCAGCAGCGAAACCGGGACTAGCGCCTACAATGAGCAGTTCTTC
TRBD2	TRBJ2-1	NA	TRBV9	CASSGAGGANNEQFF	TGTGCCAGCAGCGGAGCGGGGGGTGCTAACAATGAGCAGTTCTTC
TRBD2	TRBJ2-1	NA	TRBV7-3	CASSDGTSGGSYNEQFF	TGTGCCAGCAGCGATGGGACTAGCGGGGGGTCCTACAATGAGCAGTTCTTC
NA	TRBJ1-1	NA	TRBV7-6	CASSLHGSAEAFF	TGTGCCAGCAGCTTACATGGGAGCGCTGAAGCTTTCTTT
NA	TRBJ1-5	NA	TRBV4-3	CASRLTGTADYSNQPQHF	TGCGCCAGCCGCCTAACCGGGACCGCGGATTATAGCAATCAGCCCCAGCATTTT
NA	TRBJ2-6	NA	TRBV5-6	CASSVDSGSLSGANVLTF	TGTGCCAGCAGCGTCGACTCGGGCAGTCTCTCTGGGGCCAACGTCCTGACTTTC
TRBD2	TRBJ2-7	NA	TRBV29-1	CSVEDRGSGGGDEQYF	TGCAGCGTTGAAGATCGCGGTTCCGGGGGGGGCGACGAGCAGTACTTC
TRBD2	TRBJ2-7	once	TRBV19	CASSLNSGGAYEQYF	TGTGCCAGTAGTCTTAATAGCGGGGGGGCCTACGAGCAGTACTTC
NA	TRBJ1-5	NA	TRBV27	CASSPQTGTNQPQHF	TGTGCCAGCAGTCCGCAGACAGGCACGAATCAGCCCCAGCATTTT
NA	TRBJ1-1	NA	TRBV6-5	CASSYSVPGATEAFF	TGTGCCAGCAGTTACTCGGTCCCGGGGGCCACTGAAGCTTTCTTT
NA	TRBJ1-1	few	TRBV13	CASSIETNTEAFF	TGTGCCAGCAGTATAGAGACGAACACTGAAGCTTTCTTT
NA	TRBJ2-7	NA	TRBV14	CASSQDGAPYEQYF	TGTGCCAGCAGCCAAGACGGGGCTCCCTACGAGCAGTACTTC
NA	TRBJ1-2	NA	TRBV19	CASSIGAGFGYTF	TGTGCCAGTAGTATCGGGGCAGGGTTTGGCTACACCTTC
NA	TRBJ2-1	once	TRBV12-5	CASGLEAGNEQFF	TGTGCTAGTGGTTTGGAGGCAGGGAATGAGCAGTTCTTC
NA	TRBJ2-7	NA	TRBV5-6	CASSLRDHPYEQYF	TGTGCCAGCAGCTTGCGGGATCACCCCTACGAGCAGTACTTC
TRBD1	TRBJ2-1	NA	TRBV7-3	CASSKTGTGGSYNEQFF	TGTGCCAGCAGCAAAACCGGGACAGGGGGCTCCTACAATGAGCAGTTCTTC
NA	TRBJ1-2	NA	TRBV5-4	CASSTRGGYNYGYTF	TGTGCCAGCAGCACCCGAGGGGGATATAACTATGGCTACACCTTC